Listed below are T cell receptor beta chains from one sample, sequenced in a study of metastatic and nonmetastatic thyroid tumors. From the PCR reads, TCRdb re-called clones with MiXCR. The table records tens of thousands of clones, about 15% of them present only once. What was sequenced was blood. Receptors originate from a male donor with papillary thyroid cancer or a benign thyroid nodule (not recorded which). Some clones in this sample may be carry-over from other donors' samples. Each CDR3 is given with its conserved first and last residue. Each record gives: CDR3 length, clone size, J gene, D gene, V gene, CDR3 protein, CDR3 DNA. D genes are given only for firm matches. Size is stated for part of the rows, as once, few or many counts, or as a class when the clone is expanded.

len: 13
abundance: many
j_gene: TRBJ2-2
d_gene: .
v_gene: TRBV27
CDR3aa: CASRTVNTGELFF
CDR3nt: TGTGCCAGCAGAACCGTAAACACCGGGGAGCTGTTTTTT

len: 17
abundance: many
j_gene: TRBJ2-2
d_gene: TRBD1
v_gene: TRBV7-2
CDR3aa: CASSAHRDRGFSGELFF
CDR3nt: TGTGCCAGCAGCGCCCACCGGGACAGGGGGTTTTCCGGGGAGCTGTTTTTT

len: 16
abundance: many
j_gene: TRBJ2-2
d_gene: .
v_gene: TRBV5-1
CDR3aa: CASSLETPSNTGELFF
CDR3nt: TGCGCCAGCAGCTTGGAGACACCATCGAACACCGGGGAGCTGTTTTTT

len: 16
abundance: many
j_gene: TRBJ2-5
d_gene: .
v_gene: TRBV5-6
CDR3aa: CASSLAKGTRGETQYF
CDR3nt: TGTGCCAGCAGCTTGGCAAAGGGGACCCGGGGGGAGACCCAGTACTTC

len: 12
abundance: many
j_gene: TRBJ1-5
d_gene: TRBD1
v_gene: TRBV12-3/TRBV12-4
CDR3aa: CASSVTGKPQHF
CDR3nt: TGTGCCAGCAGCGTGACAGGGAAGCCCCAGCATTTT

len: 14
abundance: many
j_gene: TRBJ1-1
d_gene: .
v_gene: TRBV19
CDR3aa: CASSIDLRDTEAFF
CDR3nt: TGTGCCAGTAGTATAGACCTCCGGGACACTGAAGCTTTCTTT

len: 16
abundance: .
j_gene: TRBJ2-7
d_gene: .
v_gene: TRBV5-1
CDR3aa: CASSFGGRRSRYEQYF
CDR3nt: TGCGCCAGCAGCTTTGGGGGGCGACGGAGCCGCTACGAGCAGTACTTC

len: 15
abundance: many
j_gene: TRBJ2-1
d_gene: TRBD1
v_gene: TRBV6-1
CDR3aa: CASSEGGLLGTVSFF
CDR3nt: TGTGCCAGCAGTGAAGGGGGCCTACTTGGGACAGTTTCGTTCTTC

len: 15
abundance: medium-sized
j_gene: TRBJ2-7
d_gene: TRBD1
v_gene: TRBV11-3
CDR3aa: CASSLVGQGIYEQYF
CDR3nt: TGTGCCAGCAGCTTAGTTGGACAGGGGATCTACGAGCAGTACTTC

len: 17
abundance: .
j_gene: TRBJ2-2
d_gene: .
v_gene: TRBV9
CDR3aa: CASSVEGLAGVNGELFF
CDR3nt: TGTGCCAGCAGCGTAGAGGGCCTAGCTGGAGTAAACGGGGAGCTGTTTTTT

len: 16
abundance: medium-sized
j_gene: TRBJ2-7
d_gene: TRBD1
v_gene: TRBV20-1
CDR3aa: CSAPPPDRGREGEQYF
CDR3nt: TGCAGTGCTCCTCCTCCGGACAGGGGGAGAGAGGGCGAGCAGTACTTC

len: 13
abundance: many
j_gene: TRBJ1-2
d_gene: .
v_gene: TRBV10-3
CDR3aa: CASGDGPGEGYTF
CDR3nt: TGTGCCTCAGGAGACGGTCCCGGGGAGGGCTACACCTTC

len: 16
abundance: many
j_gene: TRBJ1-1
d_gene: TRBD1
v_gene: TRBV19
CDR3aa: CASSGRDRGPSTEAFF
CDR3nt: TGTGCCAGTAGTGGAAGGGACAGGGGGCCGAGCACTGAAGCTTTCTTT